These 25 T cell receptor beta chains were all obtained from the same sample, sequenced in a study of T cells after yellow fever vaccination. TCRdb processed the 5' RACE reads anew with MiXCR; each CDR3 protein has one entry. In the table there are roughly 150,000 distinct CDR3 sequences, 5% to 8% of which are singletons. Material: CD4+ T cells sorted from PBMCs, obtained 10 days after the yellow fever booster vaccination. The receptors originated from a man between 25 and 39 years old who received the YFV17D yellow fever vaccine.

The chain carries TRBV7-8 and TRBJ2-7, with 8 bases that match TRBD1. Germline V gene lookup returns CDR1 SGHVS and CDR2 FQNEAQ. V trimming: 4 bases; J trimming: 0 bases; junction bases outside the gene matches: 20. The CDR3 is 20 amino acids. As DNA, the CDR3 is TGTGCCAGCAGCTCCCACAGGGGGTTGGCCTTGGGTGAGAGCTCCTACGAGCAGTACTTC. Translation: CASSSHRGLALGESSYEQYF.

This clonotype was recorded a few times. The rearrangement joins TRBV5-6 to TRBJ2-2, with 7 bases lining up with TRBD1. The ends lost 7 bases at V and 0 bases at J; junction bases unmatched: 3. CDR3 size: 14 residues. CDR1 SGHDT and CDR2 YYEEEE come from the germline V gene. The CDR3 nucleotides read TGTGCCAGCGGGACAGCCGCGAACACCGGGGAGCTGTTTTTT. Its translation is CASGTAANTGELFF.

There are a few counts of this clonotype. This chain uses TRBV18 with TRBJ2-1; D perhaps matches TRBD2 (6 bases). V shed 2 bases and J shed 7 bases, with 12 bases lying between them. The length of the CDR3 is 14 residues. Germline V gene sequence: CDR1 KGHSH, CDR2 LQKENI. CDR3 protein: CASSPGTPYNEQFF. Written as DNA, the CDR3 is TGTGCCAGCTCACCAGGGACTCCTTATAATGAGCAGTTCTTC.

This clonotype was picked up many times. This sequence joins TRBV5-6 and TRBJ1-6, with D uncertain. The germline V gene encodes CDR1 SGHDT and CDR2 YYEEEE. V gave up 0 bases and J gave up 8 bases, with 9 bases separating them. The CDR3 has 14 residues. In DNA, the CDR3 is TGTGCCAGCAGCTTGGATACTGGGTATTCACCCCTCCACTTT. It specifies CASSLDTGYSPLHF.

The CDR3 DNA is TGTGCCAGCAGCTTAGAGCCGGTCGGGGAGCTGTTTTTT. Protein sequence: CASSLEPVGELFF. This chain joins TRBV7-2 and TRBJ2-2; D gene uncertain. V was pared by 1 base and J by 7 bases, with 7 bases between. This CDR3 has 13 residues. CDR1 and CDR2 from the germline V gene are SGHTA and FQGNSA.

This clonotype was recorded at least ten times. The chain carries TRBV5-1 and TRBJ2-1, with TRBD2 matching over 7 bases. Germline CDR1 reads SGHRS; CDR2 reads YFSETQ. V lost 4 bases and J lost 9; bases outside the gene matches: 13. This CDR3 region has 15 residues. CDR3 sequence (DNA): TGCGCCAGCAGCCCAAGGGAGAGCGGGATGTTTGAGCAGTTCTTC. Translated, it gives CASSPRESGMFEQFF.

Ten or more counts support this clonotype. The chain carries TRBV5-1 and TRBJ1-1, with D perhaps TRBD1 (5 bases). Germline V CDR1 and CDR2: SGHRS, YFSETQ. The CDR3 spans 12 residues. Deletions cut 0 bases from V and 8 bases from J, with 8 bases between. This chain's CDR3 is CASSLVGGEAFF. CDR3 DNA: TGCGCCAGCAGCTTGGTTGGGGGGGAAGCTTTCTTT.

This clonotype was observed at least ten times. J is TRBJ1-1 and V is TRBV6-1; D possibly corresponds to TRBD1 (6 bases). Germline V gives CDR1 MNHNS, CDR2 SASEGT. With 7 bases removed from V and 0 bases from J, the gap between germline ends came to 9 bases. This CDR3 spans 13 amino acids. This CDR3 is CASKGGMNTEAFF. The CDR3 nucleotides read TGTGCCAGCAAGGGGGGAATGAACACTGAAGCTTTCTTT.

The gene calls are TRBV12-5 and TRBJ2-3; possible D gene TRBD1, 5 bases. Germline CDR1 reads LGHNT; CDR2 reads FRNRAP. The CDR3 is made up of 13 amino acids. Deletions cut 6 bases from V and 5 bases from J, with 12 bases between. The chain's CDR3 is CASGDTSVDTQYF. The CDR3 region has the DNA TGTGCTAGTGGGGACACGAGCGTAGATACGCAGTATTTT.

This clonotype was detected many times. The chain uses TRBV5-1 and TRBJ2-1; a possible D gene is TRBD1 (6 bases). From germline, CDR1 is SGHRS and CDR2 YFSETQ. CDR3 length: 13 amino acids. The ends were cut back, 3 bases at V and 6 bases at J, with 10 bases in the middle. CDR3 in DNA: TGCGCCAGCAGCTCCGGGACACCCAATGAGCAGTTCTTC. Its translation is CASSSGTPNEQFF. The full variable domain, rest sourced from reference TRBV5-1 and TRBJ2-1, is KAGVTQTPRYLIKTRGQQVTLSCSPISGHRSVSWYQQTPGQGLQFLFEYFSETQRNKGNFPGRFSGRQFSNSRSEMNVSTLELGDSALYLCASSSGTPNEQFFGPGTRLTVL.

This clonotype has a count of ten or more. The genes are TRBV20-1 and TRBJ2-1, with 7 bases identical to TRBD1. V shed 8 bases and J 10 bases; nucleotides not matched to a gene: 11. The CDR3 runs to 12 residues. CDR1 and CDR2 from the germline V gene are DFQATT and SNEGSKA (reference sequence). This chain's CDR3 is CSLPDRTREQFF. In DNA form, the CDR3 reads TGCAGTCTTCCGGACAGGACCAGAGAGCAGTTCTTC.

V usage is TRBV7-2 and J usage is TRBJ2-4; 8 nucleotides match TRBD2. Germline V lookup: CDR1 SGHTA, CDR2 FQGNSA. The CDR3 consists of 17 residues. The V segment lost 1 base and the J segment 0 bases; nucleotides outside the gene matches: 5. CDR3 in DNA: TGTGCCAGCAGCTTAGACGGTCTAGCGGGAGCCAAAAACATTCAGTACTTC. Translated: CASSLDGLAGAKNIQYF.

This clonotype was counted many times. The V call is TRBV7-2, the J call TRBJ2-5, with D hard to call. The CDR3 is 14 residues long. Per the germline V gene, CDR1 is SGHTA and CDR2 is FQGNSA. V dropped 3 bases and J dropped 9 bases, with 17 bases sitting between them. CDR3 sequence: CASSLSGVGEAQYF. CDR3 nucleotide sequence: TGTGCCAGCAGCTTGTCAGGAGTGGGTGAGGCCCAGTACTTC.

This clonotype was counted at least ten times. The chain is built from TRBV7-2 and TRBJ2-7; D ambiguous. Germline-derived CDR1 and CDR2 are SGHTA and FQGNSA. This CDR3 contains 13 residues. Trimming removed 3 bases at V and 1 base at J, with 7 bases between. This CDR3 is CASSLMGSYEQYF. The CDR3 DNA sequence: TGTGCCAGCAGCTTGATGGGGTCCTACGAGCAGTACTTC.

J is TRBJ2-3 and V is TRBV20-1; tentatively, D is TRBD2 (6 bases). Between the trimmed V and J ends, which lost 0 bases and 2 bases, there was a span of 12 bases. The length of the CDR3 is 15 residues. Germline CDR1 reads DFQATT; CDR2 reads SNEGSKA (reference sequence). CDR3: CSARDGGRYTDTQYF. DNA of the CDR3: TGCAGTGCTAGAGATGGAGGGAGGTACACAGATACGCAGTATTTT.

This clonotype appeared many times. V gene TRBV12-3 or TRBV12-4 combines with J gene TRBJ1-2; weak D call: TRBD1 (6 bases). Trimming shortened V by 4 bases and J by 4 bases, and 10 bases separated the two germline ends. There are 13 residues in the CDR3. The CDR3: CASSSGAGYGYTF. CDR3 in DNA: TGTGCCAGCAGTTCAGGGGCTGGCTATGGCTACACCTTC.

The chain is built from TRBV30 and TRBJ1-2; the D is unclear. Trimming shortened V by 4 bases and J by 5 bases, and 11 bases separated the two germline ends. There are 12 residues in the CDR3. Germline-derived CDR1 and CDR2 are GTSNPN and SVGIG (reference sequence). The CDR3 DNA reads TGTGCCTGGAAGGATATTAAATATGGCTACACCTTC. Residues: CAWKDIKYGYTF.

Comment on this clonotype: Possible read error: a much larger clone is one base away. V gene TRBV5-1 combines with J gene TRBJ2-2, with D tentatively TRBD1 or TRBD2 (6 bases each). The CDR3 runs 15 residues. Germline CDR1 reads SGHRS; CDR2 reads YFSETQ. The CDR3 DNA reads TGCGCCAGCAGCATACAGGGTTATGGCACCGGGGGGCTGTTTTTT. This gives the protein CASSIQGYGTGGLFF.

Ten or more counts support this clonotype. The chain carries TRBV7-2 and TRBJ2-3; D gene uncertain. Germline lookup yields CDR1 SGHTA and CDR2 FQGNSA. The CDR3 runs to 13 residues. Trimming pared 5 bases from V and 6 bases from J, leaving 12 bases between. The CDR3 region has the DNA TGTGCCAGCAGCCTTACTCCCCCCGATACGCAGTATTTT. Protein sequence: CASSLTPPDTQYF.

The V gene is TRBV12-3 or TRBV12-4, the J gene TRBJ2-1; 15 nucleotides match TRBD2. This CDR3 contains 18 residues. V was pared by 6 bases and J by 2 bases, with 8 bases of the junction left unmatched. This CDR3 reads CASRRLGLAGGPYNEQFF. The CDR3 bases are TGTGCCAGCAGACGACTGGGACTAGCGGGAGGTCCCTACAATGAGCAGTTCTTC.

This clonotype was found a few times. This chain uses TRBV19 with TRBJ1-1; no firm D call. The ends were cut back, 9 bases at V and 0 bases at J, with 14 bases in the middle. The CDR3 has 14 residues. In germline, CDR1 is LNHDA, CDR2 SQIVND (reference sequence). The CDR3 DNA reads TGTGCCAGCTCGTCTAGCGGCATGAACACTGAAGCTTTCTTT. Encoded protein: CASSSSGMNTEAFF.

This clonotype came up many times. The V gene is TRBV5-1, the J gene TRBJ2-1; possibly TRBD2 for D (6 bases). Germline V CDR1 and CDR2: SGHRS, YFSETQ. CDR3 length: 15 residues. V shed 1 base and J shed 4 bases, with 12 bases lying between them. The CDR3 DNA reads as TGCGCCAGCAGCTTGTTAGCGGACTTGTACAATGAGCAGTTCTTC. Translation gives CASSLLADLYNEQFF. Full variable domain (outside the CDR3, taken from reference TRBV5-1 and TRBJ2-1): KAGVTQTPRYLIKTRGQQVTLSCSPISGHRSVSWYQQTPGQGLQFLFEYFSETQRNKGNFPGRFSGRQFSNSRSEMNVSTLELGDSALYLCASSLLADLYNEQFFGPGTRLTVL.

This clonotype was observed at least ten times. This rearrangement joins TRBV18 to TRBJ2-5, with 11 bases matching TRBD2. The V segment lost 6 bases and the J segment 2 bases; nucleotides outside the gene matches: 8. The CDR3 runs 16 residues. Germline lookup yields CDR1 KGHSH and CDR2 LQKENI. CDR3 DNA sequence: TGTGCCAGCTCGCCTCAACTAGCGGGAGATCAAGAGACCCAGTACTTC. Its protein product is CASSPQLAGDQETQYF.

For this clonotype: Since a much larger clone is just one base distant, this may be a read error. This rearrangement joins TRBV3-1 to TRBJ1-1; a weak D match, TRBD1 (5 bases). Germline V gives CDR1 LGHDT, CDR2 YNNKEL (reference sequence). This CDR3 has 13 amino acids. V lost 11 bases and J 5 bases, leaving 18 bases between the germline ends. CDR3 sequence: CAGTDSGGTEAFF. For the CDR3, the DNA is TGTGCCGGCACCGACTCGGGGGGGACTGAAGCTTTCTTT.

Here the CDR3 DNA reads TGCAGTGCTAGGGAGACTAGCGGGAGATTAGTAGAGACCCAGTACTTC. Translating it yields CSARETSGRLVETQYF. The gene calls are TRBV20-1 and TRBJ2-5; 12 bases match TRBD2. Germline CDR1 reads DFQATT; CDR2 reads SNEGSKA (reference sequence). CDR3 length equals 16 residues. J was trimmed by 4 bases and V by 3 bases; bases with no gene match: 9.